The 22 T cell receptor beta chains presented below share a single source sample, sequenced in a study of technical replicates of blood from several donors. Profiling relied on immunoSEQ multiplex PCR, and the TCRdb table lists in-frame clones only, not all of them. The sample has some 85,000 clones; 85% to 95% are singletons. Sequenced sample: T cells isolated from PBMCs. These receptors were collected from a human donor in good health.

The chain employs TRBV5-1 and TRBJ2-5, with unresolved D. Germline CDR1 is SGHRS and CDR2 is YFSETQ. V gave up 5 bases and J gave up 2 bases, with 7 bases separating them. This CDR3 comprises 12 residues. The CDR3 spells CASRREQETQYF. The CDR3 DNA reads as TGCGCCAGCAGGCGAGAACAAGAGACCCAGTACTTC.

This clone came up once. At one end the junction does not follow the germline gene, possibly because of a read error. The V and J genes are TRBV29-1 and TRBJ2-3; 13 nucleotides agree with TRBD2. Germline CDR1 and CDR2: SQVTM and ANQGSEA. The CDR3 covers 12 residues. The CDR3 loop reads CSVDELAGGLGF. The CDR3 nucleotides read TGCAGCGTTGATGAACTAGCGGGAGGGCTAGGGTTT.

This sequence joins TRBV6-5 and TRBJ2-7; TRBD2 is a possible D gene (6 bases). Germline CDR1 reads MNHEY; CDR2 reads SVGAGI. The ends were cut back, 5 bases at V and 4 bases at J, with 12 bases in the middle. The CDR3 runs to 13 residues. CDR3 residues: CASSPSGEYEQYF. CDR3 DNA sequence: TGTGCCAGCAGTCCCTCGGGGGAATACGAGCAGTACTTC.

The V gene is TRBV4-3, the J gene TRBJ1-5; 10 bases are shared with TRBD1. V shed 4 bases and J 7 bases; nucleotides not matched to a gene: 7. CDR1 is LGHNA, CDR2 YSLEER, per germline. The CDR3 is 15 residues long. CDR3 coding DNA: TGCGCCAGCAGCCGCTTGACAGGGGGCGGCCAGCCCCAGCATTTT. Its translation is CASSRLTGGGQPQHF.

The chain joins TRBV19 to TRBJ1-1; TRBD1 matches 7 bases. This CDR3 has 15 residues. Germline V gene lookup returns CDR1 LNHDA and CDR2 SQIVND (reference sequence). V lost 6 bases and J lost 4; bases outside the gene matches: 11. In DNA, the CDR3 is TGTGCCAGTAGAGAAGGGCCAGGGGGTATCACTGAAGCTTTCTTT. As protein: CASREGPGGITEAFF.

This rearrangement joins TRBV30 to TRBJ2-5; tentatively, D is TRBD1 (6 bases). The CDR3 runs 14 residues. In germline, CDR1 is GTSNPN, CDR2 SVGIG (reference sequence). V was shortened by 2 bases and J by 2 bases, with 12 bases between the two germline ends. CDR3 sequence (DNA): TGTGCCTGGAGTCCTTACAGGGTTCAAGAGACCCAGTACTTC. This translates into CAWSPYRVQETQYF.

This chain links TRBV28 with TRBJ1-2; D remains ambiguous. V was clipped by 3 bases and J by 4 bases, with 12 bases between them. This CDR3 spans 14 amino acids. The germline V gene encodes CDR1 MDHEN and CDR2 SYDVKM. The CDR3 protein is CASSFPGEFYGYTF. The CDR3 DNA reads as TGTGCCAGCAGTTTTCCTGGGGAGTTCTATGGCTACACCTTC.

This clone has a single count. The chain is built from TRBV5-1 and TRBJ1-2, with D possibly TRBD1 on 6 matching bases. CDR1 is SGHRS and CDR2 is YFSETQ in the germline V gene. Trimming shortened V by 4 bases and J by 6 bases, and 22 bases separated the two germline ends. CDR3 length: 16 residues. In DNA form, the CDR3 reads TGCGCCAGCAGCCCTCGTGGGGGCACGGGATCACATGGCTACACCTTC. It is translated as CASSPRGGTGSHGYTF.

This chain joins TRBV11-3 and TRBJ2-1; 7 bases are shared with TRBD2. Germline-derived CDR1 and CDR2 are SGHNT and YENEEA. The CDR3 spans 16 residues. V lost 2 bases and J lost 4; bases outside the gene matches: 8. CDR3 amino acids: CASSLSSGQSYNEQFF. DNA for the CDR3: TGTGCCAGCAGCTTAAGTAGCGGGCAGTCTTACAATGAGCAGTTCTTC.

This clone occurred once. The gene calls are TRBV29-1 and TRBJ2-7; TRBD1 aligns across 7 bases. CDR1 is SQVTM, CDR2 ANQGSEA, per germline. The CDR3 runs 14 residues. The junction had 9 bases not matched to a gene; V was cut back by 6 bases and J by 1 base. The CDR3, as DNA: TGCAGCGTGGGAAGGGGGACAGCTTCCTACGAGCAGTACTTC. Amino acid sequence: CSVGRGTASYEQYF.

The chain combines TRBV7-3 with TRBJ2-3; 9 bases are a match to TRBD2. The V and J ends lost 8 bases and 0 bases, in that order; junction bases with no gene match: 3. CDR1 and CDR2 from the germline V gene are SGHTA and FQGTGA. The CDR3 runs 14 residues. CDR3: CASGTSRSTDTQYF. CDR3 nucleotide sequence: TGTGCCAGCGGGACTAGCAGAAGCACAGATACGCAGTATTTT.

The genes are TRBV6-6 and TRBJ1-4; D not certain. The CDR3 runs to 14 residues. V shed 7 bases and J shed 0 bases, with 9 bases lying between them. Germline CDR1 reads MNHNY; CDR2 reads SVGAGI (reference sequence). The CDR3 DNA follows: TGTGCCAGCACCGACGGGGCAACTAATGAAAAACTGTTTTTT. Translating gives CASTDGATNEKLFF.

The chain employs TRBV28 and TRBJ2-7; 8 bases align to TRBD2. The germline gives CDR1 MDHEN, CDR2 SYDVKM. The CDR3 totals 14 residues. Trimming took 6 bases from V and 3 from J; bases not matched to a gene: 7. CDR3 loop: CASSMEREIYEQYF. The CDR3, as DNA: TGTGCCAGCAGCATGGAGCGGGAGATCTACGAGCAGTACTTC.

The chain links TRBV7-8 to TRBJ1-5; maybe TRBD1 (5 bases). V was pared by 4 bases and J by 0 bases, with 19 bases between. Per the germline V gene, CDR1 is SGHVS and CDR2 is FQNEAQ. The CDR3 contains 18 residues. CDR3 region: CASSSVGWGANSNQPQHF. The CDR3 coding sequence is TGTGCCAGCAGCTCAGTGGGTTGGGGCGCTAATAGCAATCAGCCCCAGCATTTT.

The J gene is TRBJ2-7, the V gene TRBV5-1; weak D call: TRBD2 (5 bases). This CDR3 comprises 12 residues. Trimming pared 4 bases from V and 0 bases from J, leaving 5 bases between. The V gene's germline CDR1 is SGHRS and CDR2 YFSETQ. CDR3 sequence reads: CASSGSSYEQYF. CDR3 nucleotides: TGCGCCAGCAGCGGGAGCTCCTACGAGCAGTACTTC.

This clone appeared a few times. The chain has TRBV28 and TRBJ1-1, with D tentatively TRBD1 (6 bases). Trimming removed 4 bases from V and 11 bases from J, with 14 bases in between. The CDR3 has 12 residues. Germline V gene lookup returns CDR1 MDHEN and CDR2 SYDVKM. The CDR3 loop reads CASSWAGESAFF. CDR3 in DNA: TGTGCCAGCAGTTGGGCAGGGGAGAGCGCTTTCTTT.

The J gene is TRBJ2-7, the V gene TRBV27, with D possibly matching TRBD2 (5 bases). The CDR3 runs to 13 residues. The germline gives CDR1 MNHEY, CDR2 SMNVEV (reference sequence). V gave up 4 bases and J gave up 4 bases, with 11 bases separating them. For the CDR3, the DNA is TGTGCCAGCAGTTATCGGGGTTGGTACGAGCAGTACTTC. Translating it yields CASSYRGWYEQYF.

The chain has TRBV6-5 and TRBJ2-7, with 10 bases identical to TRBD2. V lost 5 bases to trimming and J lost 7 bases; unmatched junction nucleotides: 8. Germline V gene lookup returns CDR1 MNHEY and CDR2 SVGAGI. This CDR3 comprises 14 residues. CDR3 DNA: TGTGCCAGCAGTCGGGTAGCGGGAGGAGATGAGCAGTACTTC. This encodes CASSRVAGGDEQYF.

The chain joins TRBV2 to TRBJ2-1; 11 bases fit TRBD2. The V segment lost 9 bases and the J segment 9 bases; nucleotides outside the gene matches: 13. Germline CDR1 SNHLY, CDR2 FYNNEI. The CDR3 sequence is 15 residues long. The CDR3 reads CASNSLGLAGGEQFF. The CDR3 DNA reads TGTGCCAGTAATTCCCTGGGGCTAGCGGGAGGTGAGCAGTTCTTC.

The gene calls are TRBV6-6 and TRBJ1-5; 9 bases align to TRBD1. This CDR3 is 14 amino acids long. With V trimmed by 7 bases and J by 7 bases, 8 bases remained unmatched. Looked up from germline, CDR1 is MNHNY and CDR2 is SVGAGI (reference sequence). This chain's CDR3 is CASTSDRGGQPQHF. In DNA form, the CDR3 reads TGTGCCAGCACTTCGGACAGGGGAGGACAGCCCCAGCATTTT.

CDR3 coding DNA: TGTGCCAGCAGGACGGGACAGGGCCTCCGCTACACCTTC. Translating gives CASRTGQGLRYTF. This chain joins TRBV28 and TRBJ1-2, with TRBD1 identical over 9 bases. Germline V gene lookup returns CDR1 MDHEN and CDR2 SYDVKM. The CDR3 length is 13 residues. The ends lost 6 bases at V and 9 bases at J; junction bases unmatched: 8.

The rearrangement links TRBV5-4 to TRBJ2-1; 10 bases are a match to TRBD2. CDR3 length equals 16 residues. In germline, CDR1 is SGHNT, CDR2 YYREEE (reference sequence). V lost 0 bases and J lost 8; bases outside the gene matches: 8. CDR3: CASSLAAGGRWDEQFF. The CDR3 DNA sequence: TGTGCCAGCAGCTTGGCAGCGGGAGGGAGATGGGATGAGCAGTTCTTC.